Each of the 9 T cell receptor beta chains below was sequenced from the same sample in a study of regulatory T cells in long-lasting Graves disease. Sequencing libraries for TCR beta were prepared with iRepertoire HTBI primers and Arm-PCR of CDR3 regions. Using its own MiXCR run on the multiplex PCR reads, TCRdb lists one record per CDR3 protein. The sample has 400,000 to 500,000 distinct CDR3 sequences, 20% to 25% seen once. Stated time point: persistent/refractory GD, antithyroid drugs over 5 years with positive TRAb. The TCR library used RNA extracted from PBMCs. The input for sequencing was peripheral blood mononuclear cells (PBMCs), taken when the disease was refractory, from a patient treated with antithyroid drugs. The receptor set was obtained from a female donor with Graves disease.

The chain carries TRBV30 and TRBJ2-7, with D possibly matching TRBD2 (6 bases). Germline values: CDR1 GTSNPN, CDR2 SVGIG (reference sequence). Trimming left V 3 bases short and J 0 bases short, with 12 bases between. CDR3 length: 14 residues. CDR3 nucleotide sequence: TGTGCCTGGAGCGTGGGGGGAAACTCCTACGAGCAGTACTTC. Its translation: CAWSVGGNSYEQYF. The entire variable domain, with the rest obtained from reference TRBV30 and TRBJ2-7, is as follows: SQTIHQWPATLVQPVGSPLSLECTVEGTSNPNLYWYRQAAGRGLQLLFYSVGIGQISSEVPQNLSASRPQDRQFILSSKKLLLSDSGFYLCAWSVGGNSYEQYFGPGTRLTVT.

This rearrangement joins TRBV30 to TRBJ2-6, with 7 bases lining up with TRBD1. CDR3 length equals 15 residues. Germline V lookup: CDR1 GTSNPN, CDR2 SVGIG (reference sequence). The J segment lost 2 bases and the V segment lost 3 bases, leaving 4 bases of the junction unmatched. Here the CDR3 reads CAWSSGTAGANVLTF. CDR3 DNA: TGTGCCTGGAGCTCTGGGACAGCTGGGGCCAACGTCCTGACTTTC.

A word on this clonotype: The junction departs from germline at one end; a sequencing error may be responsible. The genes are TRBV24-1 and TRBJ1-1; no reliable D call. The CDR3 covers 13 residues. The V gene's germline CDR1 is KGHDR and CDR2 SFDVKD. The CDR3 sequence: CATSDSRATEALF. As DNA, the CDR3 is TGTGCCACCAGTGATTCCCGGGCCACTGAAGCTCTCTTT.

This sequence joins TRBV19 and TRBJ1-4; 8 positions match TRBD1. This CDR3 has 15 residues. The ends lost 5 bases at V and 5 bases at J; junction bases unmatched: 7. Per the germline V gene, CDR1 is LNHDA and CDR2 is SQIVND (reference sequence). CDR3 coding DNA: TGTGCCAGTAGTCCCGCCGGGACAGGAAATGAAAAACTGTTTTTT. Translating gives CASSPAGTGNEKLFF. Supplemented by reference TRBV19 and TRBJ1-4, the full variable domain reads DGGITQSPKYLFRKEGQNVTLSCEQNLNHDAMYWYRQDPGQGLRLIYYSQIVNDFQKGDIAEGYSVSREKKESFPLTVTSAQKNPTAFYLCASSPAGTGNEKLFFGSGTQLSVL.

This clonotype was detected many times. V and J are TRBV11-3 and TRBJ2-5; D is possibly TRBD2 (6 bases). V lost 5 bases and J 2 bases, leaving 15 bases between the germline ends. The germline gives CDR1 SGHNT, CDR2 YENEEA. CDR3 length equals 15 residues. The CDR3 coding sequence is TGTGCCAGCAGCCCGCGGGACGGGGGACAAGAGACCCAGTACTTC. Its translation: CASSPRDGGQETQYF.

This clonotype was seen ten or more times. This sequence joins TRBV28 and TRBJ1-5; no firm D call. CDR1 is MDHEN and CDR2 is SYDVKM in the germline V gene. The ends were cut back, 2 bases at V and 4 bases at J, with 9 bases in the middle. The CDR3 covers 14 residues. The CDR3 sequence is CASSLEWRNQPQHF. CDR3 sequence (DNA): TGTGCCAGCAGTTTAGAATGGAGGAATCAGCCCCAGCATTTT.

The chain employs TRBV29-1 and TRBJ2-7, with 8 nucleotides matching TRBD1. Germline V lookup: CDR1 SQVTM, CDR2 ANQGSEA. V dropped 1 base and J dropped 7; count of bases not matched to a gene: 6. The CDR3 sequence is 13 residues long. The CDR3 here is CSVEVQGAGEQYF. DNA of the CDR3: TGCAGCGTTGAAGTCCAGGGGGCAGGGGAGCAGTACTTC.

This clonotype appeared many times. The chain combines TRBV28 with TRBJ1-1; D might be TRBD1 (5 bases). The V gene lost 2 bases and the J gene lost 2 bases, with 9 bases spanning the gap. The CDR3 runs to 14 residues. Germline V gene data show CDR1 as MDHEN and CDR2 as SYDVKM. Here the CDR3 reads CASSLRGFNTEAFF. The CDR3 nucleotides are TGTGCCAGCAGTTTACGGGGGTTTAACACTGAAGCTTTCTTT.

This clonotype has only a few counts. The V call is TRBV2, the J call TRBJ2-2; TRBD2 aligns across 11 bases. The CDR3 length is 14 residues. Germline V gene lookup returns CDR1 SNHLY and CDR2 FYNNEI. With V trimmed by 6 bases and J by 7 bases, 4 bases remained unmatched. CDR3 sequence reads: CASSPGLAGGELFF. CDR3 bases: TGTGCCAGCAGCCCCGGACTAGCGGGCGGGGAGCTGTTTTTT.